Following are 25 T cell receptor beta chains from one sample sequenced in a study of OX40 agonist ivuxolimab in advanced cancers. Libraries were prepared by immunoSEQ multiplex PCR; TCRdb keeps only in-frame clonotypes and omits some of them. The table shows tens of thousands of clones, with about four fifths occurring only once. Here the sequenced sample was CD4+ or CD8+ T cells sorted from blood, taken in a trial of the OX40 agonist ivuxolimab. The receptors originated from an adult with an advanced solid tumor such as melanoma, head and neck, liver or kidney cancer.

The chain couples TRBV5-1 to TRBJ1-1; a possible D gene is TRBD1 (5 bases). The germline V gene has CDR1 SGHRS and CDR2 YFSETQ. This CDR3 is built from 15 residues. V lost 4 bases to trimming and J lost 0 bases, with 13 bases between them. The CDR3, as DNA: TGCGCCAGCAGCCCGCGGACGGGGCTGAACACTGAAGCTTTCTTT. It yields the protein CASSPRTGLNTEAFF.

This chain links TRBV11-2 with TRBJ1-1, with D tentatively TRBD1 (5 bases). The length of the CDR3 is 15 residues. The V gene lost 5 bases and the J gene lost 0 bases, with 13 bases spanning the gap. Germline V gene data show CDR1 as SGHAT and CDR2 as FQNNGV. The CDR3 sequence: CASSPYSTVNTEAFF. As DNA, the CDR3 is TGTGCCAGCAGCCCCTACTCGACAGTGAACACTGAAGCTTTCTTT.

The CDR3 protein is CASSERGGEGETQYF. In nucleotides, the CDR3 is TGCGCCAGCAGTGAGAGGGGGGGCGAGGGAGAGACCCAGTACTTC. The rearrangement links TRBV10-2 to TRBJ2-5; TRBD2 is a possible D gene (7 bases). The V gene lost 2 bases and the J gene lost 4 bases, with 14 bases spanning the gap. The CDR3 runs to 15 residues. CDR1 is WSHSY, CDR2 SAAADI, per germline.

J is TRBJ2-7 and V is TRBV7-9; the match to TRBD2 covers 10 bases. V trimming: 3 bases; J trimming: 6 bases; junction bases outside the gene matches: 8. CDR1 is SEHNR, CDR2 FQNEAQ, per germline (reference sequence). The CDR3 sequence is 15 residues long. The CDR3 is CASSFSYRTSGEQYF. CDR3 sequence (DNA): TGTGCCAGCAGCTTTTCCTACCGGACTAGCGGCGAGCAGTACTTC. The whole variable domain, filled in from reference TRBV7-9 and TRBJ2-7, reads DTGVSQNPRHKITKRGQNVTFRCDPISEHNRLYWYRQTLGQGPEFLTYFQNEAQLEKSRLLSDRFSAERPKGSFSTLEIQRTEQGDSAMYLCASSFSYRTSGEQYFGPGTRLTVT.

A single count supports this clone. The chain links TRBV10-3 to TRBJ1-4; perhaps TRBD1 as D (5 bases). CDR1 is ENHRY, CDR2 SYGVKD, per germline. The V end was cut by 3 bases, the J end by 8 bases, with 13 bases between. This CDR3 is built from 14 residues. The CDR3 protein is CAISDGARSEKLFF. Written as DNA, the CDR3 is TGTGCCATCAGTGACGGGGCCAGGTCGGAAAAACTGTTTTTT.

The chain uses TRBV18 and TRBJ1-5, with TRBD1 as a possible D gene (5 bases). V lost 1 base, J lost 1 base, and 14 bases lay in between. The CDR3 loop spans 17 amino acids. Germline V lookup: CDR1 KGHSH, CDR2 LQKENI. In DNA, the CDR3 is TGTGCCAGCTCACCACGGGCAGGGAGCCCGAGCAATCAGCCCCAGCATTTT. This encodes CASSPRAGSPSNQPQHF.

The gene calls are TRBV5-1 and TRBJ2-1; 10 nucleotides agree with TRBD2. The junction had 15 bases not matched to a gene; V was cut back by 1 base and J by 5 bases. CDR1 and CDR2 (germline): SGHRS, YFSETQ. There are 19 residues in the CDR3. In DNA, the CDR3 is TGCGCCAGCAGCTTGACCATTAGACTAGCGGGTAGGGACGACAATGAGCAGTTCTTC. Its translation: CASSLTIRLAGRDDNEQFF.

This chain uses TRBV6-1 with TRBJ2-7, with no clear D. Germline V gene lookup returns CDR1 MNHNS and CDR2 SASEGT. V was clipped by 0 bases and J by 2 bases, with 5 bases between them. CDR3 length: 13 residues. The CDR3 sequence: CASSEAPAYEQYF. DNA of the CDR3: TGTGCCAGCAGTGAAGCGCCAGCCTACGAGCAGTACTTC.

The DNA of the CDR3 is TGTGCCAGCTCACCCAACAGGGGGAACTCTGGAAACACCATATATTTT. Translated: CASSPNRGNSGNTIYF. The rearrangement joins TRBV18 to TRBJ1-3, with 8 bases identical to TRBD1. The germline CDR1 and CDR2 sequences are KGHSH and LQKENI. Germline trimming cut 3 bases from V and 0 bases from J; bases unmatched to any gene: 4. This CDR3 is built from 16 residues.

The chain recombines TRBV5-1 with TRBJ2-5, with D maybe TRBD1 (5 bases). CDR1 and CDR2 from the germline V gene are SGHRS and YFSETQ. This CDR3 comprises 13 residues. V shed 0 bases and J shed 5 bases, with 8 bases lying between them. For the CDR3, the DNA is TGCGCCAGCAGCTTGGGAGCAGGGGAGACCCAGTACTTC. Its protein is CASSLGAGETQYF.

The chain combines TRBV7-9 with TRBJ2-2; a possible D gene is TRBD2 (7 bases). V lost 4 bases, J lost 4 bases, and 16 bases lay in between. CDR1 is SEHNR, CDR2 FQNEAQ, per germline (reference sequence). CDR3 length equals 16 residues. The CDR3, as DNA: TGTGCCAGCAGCTCGGGGAGGGGGATTAGCACCGGGGAGCTGTTTTTT. Protein product: CASSSGRGISTGELFF.

The V gene is TRBV25-1, the J gene TRBJ1-3, with D tentatively TRBD1 (5 bases). Germline V lookup: CDR1 MGHDK, CDR2 SYGVNS. Trimming took 7 bases from V and 0 from J, leaving 16 bases between them. CDR3 size: 16 residues. This chain's CDR3 is CASTGPSGTSGNTIYF. The CDR3 DNA reads TGTGCCAGCACCGGACCCTCAGGGACCTCTGGAAACACCATATATTTT.

This clone was seen once. The chain links TRBV5-4 to TRBJ1-1; D is uncertain. The CDR3 spans 13 residues. CDR1 and CDR2 (germline): SGHNT, YYREEE (reference sequence). The V and J ends lost 2 bases and 2 bases respectively, with 7 bases between them. In nucleotides, the CDR3 is TGTGCCAGCAGCTTTTGGGCCAACACTGAAGCTTTCTTT. This codes for CASSFWANTEAFF.

The chain links TRBV6-5 to TRBJ2-3; 10 bases agree with TRBD2. Germline-derived CDR1 and CDR2 are MNHEY and SVGAGI. V lost 5 bases and J lost 2; bases outside the gene matches: 1. The CDR3 length is 14 residues. The CDR3 is CASSSGGATDTQYF. The CDR3 DNA reads TGTGCCAGCAGTAGCGGGGGGGCCACAGATACGCAGTATTTT.

This clone came up a few times. The chain links TRBV6-1 to TRBJ1-2; tentatively, D is TRBD1 (5 bases). Between the trimmed V and J ends, which lost 8 bases and 3 bases, there was a span of 16 bases. The CDR3 has 14 amino acids. Germline CDR1 MNHNS, CDR2 SASEGT. The CDR3 bases are TGTGCCAGCCCCCCAGAGGGGCTAGACTATGGCTACACCTTC. It codes for CASPPEGLDYGYTF.

This clone is a singleton in its sample. V usage is TRBV15 and J usage is TRBJ2-2; perhaps D is TRBD1 or TRBD2 (5 bases each). V was clipped by 0 bases and J by 6 bases, with 8 bases between them. Germline V gene lookup returns CDR1 LNHNV and CDR2 YYDKDF (reference sequence). The CDR3 has 14 residues. CDR3 sequence (DNA): TGTGCCACCAGCAGAGACTTGGGGGCCGGGGAGCTGTTTTTT. Protein sequence: CATSRDLGAGELFF.

Only one count was recorded for this clone. V and J are TRBV7-9 and TRBJ2-5; D assignment may be TRBD1 or TRBD2 (6 bases each). Germline-derived CDR1 and CDR2 are SEHNR and FQNEAQ (reference sequence). The CDR3 length is 14 residues. The V gene lost 3 bases and the J gene lost 4 bases, with 12 bases spanning the gap. The CDR3 here is CASSFGGLRETQYF. The CDR3 coding sequence is TGTGCCAGCAGCTTTGGGGGGCTGAGAGAGACCCAGTACTTC.

The V and J genes are TRBV7-6 and TRBJ2-2, with D perhaps given as TRBD1 or TRBD2 (5 bases each). CDR3 length: 15 residues. Germline CDR1 and CDR2: SGHVS and FNYEAQ. The V gene lost 6 bases and the J gene lost 4 bases, with 15 bases spanning the gap. CDR3 sequence: CASRGERGVTGELFF. The CDR3 DNA sequence: TGTGCCAGCAGGGGGGAAAGGGGAGTCACCGGGGAGCTGTTTTTT.

The gene calls are TRBV4-2 and TRBJ2-5; TRBD1 matches 7 bases. V was clipped by 7 bases and J by 10 bases; unmatched bases: 6. The CDR3 has 11 residues. Germline-derived CDR1 and CDR2 are LGHNA and YNFKEQ. CDR3 residues: CASKGARDQYF. The DNA of the CDR3 is TGTGCCAGCAAGGGGGCCAGAGACCAGTACTTC.

The gene calls are TRBV11-2 and TRBJ2-3, with 12 bases identical to TRBD2. This CDR3 spans 15 amino acids. The germline CDR1 and CDR2 sequences are SGHAT and FQNNGV. V gave up 1 base and J gave up 4 bases; unmatched junction bases: 0. The CDR3 spells CASSLGLAGADTQYF. The CDR3 DNA follows: TGTGCCAGCAGCTTAGGACTAGCGGGAGCAGATACGCAGTATTTT. The whole variable domain, remainder taken from reference TRBV11-2 and TRBJ2-3, is EAGVAQSPRYKIIEKRQSVAFWCNPISGHATLYWYQQILGQGPKLLIQFQNNGVVDDSQLPKDRFSAERLKGVDSTLKIQPAKLEDSAVYLCASSLGLAGADTQYFGPGTRLTVL.

This clone was detected only once. This chain uses TRBV19 with TRBJ2-1; TRBD1 matches 10 bases. This CDR3 is 14 amino acids long. The trim removed 7 bases at V and 7 bases at J, leaving 7 bases unmatched. Germline V gene lookup returns CDR1 LNHDA and CDR2 SQIVND (reference sequence). The DNA of the CDR3 is TGTGCCAGTACCCTGACAGGGGGCGGGAATGAGCAGTTCTTC. It specifies CASTLTGGGNEQFF. The full variable domain, rest sourced from reference TRBV19 and TRBJ2-1, is DGGITQSPKYLFRKEGQNVTLSCEQNLNHDAMYWYRQDPGQGLRLIYYSQIVNDFQKGDIAEGYSVSREKKESFPLTVTSAQKNPTAFYLCASTLTGGGNEQFFGPGTRLTVL.

This chain joins TRBV7-9 and TRBJ1-1; D not resolved. The germline V gene has CDR1 SEHNR and CDR2 FQNEAQ (reference sequence). The CDR3 loop spans 14 amino acids. V was shortened by 3 bases and J by 0 bases, with 8 bases between the two germline ends. The DNA of the CDR3 is TGTGCCAGCAGCTTGAATCAGCTGAACACTGAAGCTTTCTTT. Its translation: CASSLNQLNTEAFF.

The chain has TRBV7-2 and TRBJ1-1; 7 bases are a match to TRBD1. The V gene end was trimmed by 0 bases and the J gene end by 2 bases; junction bases not matched to a gene: 6. Per germline, CDR1 SGHTA and CDR2 FQGNSA. The CDR3 contains 16 residues. The CDR3 is CASSLAATGINTEAFF. CDR3 sequence (DNA): TGTGCCAGCAGCTTAGCGGCGACAGGGATTAACACTGAAGCTTTCTTT. The full variable domain, completed using reference TRBV7-2 and TRBJ1-1, is GAGVSQSPSNKVTEKGKDVELRCDPISGHTALYWYRQSLGQGLEFLIYFQGNSAPDKSGLPSDRFSAERTGGSVSTLTIQRTQQEDSAVYLCASSLAATGINTEAFFGQGTRLTVV.

This clone is medium-sized by share. The J gene is TRBJ1-5, the V gene TRBV27; tentatively, D is TRBD1 (5 bases). Trimming stripped 3 bases from V and 3 bases from J, with 9 bases between. CDR1 and CDR2 from the germline V gene are MNHEY and SMNVEV (reference sequence). The CDR3 sequence is 14 residues long. This CDR3 reads CASSFAQDNQPQHF. The DNA of the CDR3 is TGTGCCAGCAGTTTCGCACAGGACAATCAGCCCCAGCATTTT.

The rearrangement links TRBV7-2 to TRBJ1-2; no clear D gene. CDR1 is SGHTA and CDR2 is FQGNSA in the germline V gene. The V and J ends lost 5 bases and 0 bases respectively, with 10 bases between them. The CDR3 runs to 14 residues. CDR3 residues: CASSLRASNYGYTF. The CDR3 coding sequence is TGTGCCAGCAGCCTCCGAGCGTCTAACTATGGCTACACCTTC.